The next 14 T cell receptor beta chains were all read from a single sample in a study of cytomegalovirus exposure and HLA in healthy donors. PCR primers comprised 60 Vbeta and 13 Jbeta primers. Sequenced by immunoSEQ multiplex PCR; TCRdb stores in-frame clones only, minus some. This repertoire includes around 76,000 clones. The sequencing input was PBMCs. The receptors shown here come from a woman aged 55-70 years in good health and CMV-seronegative.

The chain links TRBV20-1 to TRBJ1-1, with D possibly being TRBD1 (6 bases). Germline V gene sequence: CDR1 DFQATT, CDR2 SNEGSKA (reference sequence). Trimming pared 6 bases from V and 11 bases from J, leaving 7 bases between. The CDR3 spans 8 residues. The DNA for the CDR3 is TGCAGTGCGAGGGGGGCTTTCTTT. Translating gives CSARGAFF.

The CDR3 region has the DNA TGTGCCAGCAGCTTAGACCGTTCGCATGGCAGGCCCCAGGGGCCCTACGAGCAGTACTTC. It translates to CASSLDRSHGRPQGPYEQYF. V is TRBV7-8 and J is TRBJ2-7, with D perhaps TRBD1 (6 bases). CDR1 SGHVS and CDR2 FQNEAQ come from the germline V gene. This CDR3 contains 20 residues. V was trimmed by 1 base and J by 2 bases, leaving 27 bases between them.

V usage is TRBV11-1 and J usage is TRBJ2-7, with unresolved D. Germline CDR1 is SGHAT and CDR2 is FQDESV (reference sequence). Trimming took off 4 bases at V and 6 bases at J, with 19 bases between the two ends. The CDR3 spans 15 residues. CDR3 region: CASSSDHGATFEQYF. As DNA, the CDR3 is TGTGCCAGCAGCTCCGACCACGGAGCCACGTTCGAGCAGTACTTC. The variable domain in full, completed from reference TRBV11-1 and TRBJ2-7, reads EAEVAQSPRYKITEKSQAVAFWCDPISGHATLYWYRQILGQGPELLVQFQDESVVDDSQLPKDRFSAERLKGVDSTLKIQPAELGDSAMYLCASSSDHGATFEQYFGPGTRLTVT.

The chain links TRBV5-4 to TRBJ2-5; D is possibly TRBD2 (5 bases). CDR1 and CDR2 (germline): SGHNT, YYREEE (reference sequence). CDR3 length equals 15 residues. V was trimmed by 1 base and J by 5 bases, leaving 15 bases between them. Here the CDR3 reads CASSLSASQRETQYF. In DNA form, the CDR3 reads TGTGCCAGCAGCTTGTCGGCTAGTCAGCGGGAGACCCAGTACTTC. Filled out from reference TRBV5-4 and TRBJ2-5, the complete variable domain reads ETGVTQSPTHLIKTRGQQVTLRCSSQSGHNTVSWYQQALGQGPQFIFQYYREEENGRGNFPPRFSGLQFPNYSSELNVNALELDDSALYLCASSLSASQRETQYFGPGTRLLVL.

The chain couples TRBV2 to TRBJ2-2; tentative D call: TRBD2 (5 bases). Trimming removed 6 bases at V and 6 bases at J, with 5 bases between. CDR1 is SNHLY, CDR2 FYNNEI, per germline. The CDR3 runs to 11 residues. This chain's CDR3 is CASSGAGELFF. The CDR3 nucleotides are TGTGCCAGCAGCGGGGCCGGGGAGCTGTTTTTT.

This chain links TRBV5-6 with TRBJ2-7, with 11 bases matching TRBD2. V trimming: 4 bases; J trimming: 7 bases; junction bases outside the gene matches: 10. The CDR3 contains 15 residues. CDR1 SGHDT and CDR2 YYEEEE come from the germline V gene. CDR3 sequence reads: CASSMTSGATLEQYF. The DNA for the CDR3 is TGTGCCAGCAGCATGACTAGCGGGGCCACCCTGGAGCAGTACTTC.

This chain connects TRBV5-4 to TRBJ2-3, with 9 bases identical to TRBD1. Per the germline V gene, CDR1 is SGHNT and CDR2 is YYREEE (reference sequence). CDR3 size: 16 residues. J lost 4 bases, V lost 0 bases, and 6 bases had no gene match. Here the CDR3 DNA reads TGTGCCAGCAGCTTGGGGGGACAGGGTGGCTCAGATACGCAGTATTTT. Translation gives CASSLGGQGGSDTQYF.

The V gene is TRBV7-3, the J gene TRBJ1-2; tentative D call: TRBD1 (6 bases). V lost 5 bases and J 7 bases, leaving 20 bases between the germline ends. Per the germline V gene, CDR1 is SGHTA and CDR2 is FQGTGA. The CDR3 extends over 15 amino acids. The DNA for the CDR3 is TGTGCCAGCAGCCCCCAAGGAACAGGGCATGGTGGCTACACCTTC. Its translation: CASSPQGTGHGGYTF.

V usage is TRBV2 and J usage is TRBJ2-3; D gene uncertain. V lost 7 bases to trimming and J lost 3 bases, with 14 bases between them. The CDR3 totals 14 residues. Germline V gives CDR1 SNHLY, CDR2 FYNNEI. The CDR3 reads CASTYGSRTDTQYF. For the CDR3, the DNA is TGTGCCAGCACGTACGGATCGAGGACAGATACGCAGTATTTT.

The chain uses TRBV19 and TRBJ2-5; 11 positions agree with TRBD2. Matching the DNA end better, TRBJ2-7 makes the J call doubtful. This CDR3 spans 15 amino acids. CDR1 and CDR2 from the germline V gene are LNHDA and SQIVND (reference sequence). This CDR3 is CASSRALAGDYEQYF. The CDR3, as DNA: TGTGCCAGTAGTCGCGCACTAGCGGGAGATTACGAGCAGTACTTC.

In DNA, the CDR3 is TGCGCCAGCAGCCAAGCCCAATCTAGCGGGGGCTACGAGCAGTACTTC. The encoded protein is CASSQAQSSGGYEQYF. The V gene is TRBV4-1, the J gene TRBJ2-5; 10 bases agree with TRBD2. Judging by the DNA end, TRBJ2-7 fits better; the J call may be wrong. Germline-derived CDR1 and CDR2 are MGHRA and YSYEKL. This CDR3 contains 16 residues.

This rearrangement joins TRBV6-5 to TRBJ2-2, with 10 nucleotides matching TRBD2. Germline CDR1 MNHEY, CDR2 SVGAGI. V lost 4 bases, J lost 4 bases, and 3 bases stayed unmatched. The CDR3 loop spans 15 amino acids. Here the CDR3 reads CASSWSSGSTGELFF. The CDR3 DNA sequence: TGTGCCAGCAGTTGGTCTAGCGGGAGCACCGGGGAGCTGTTTTTT.

V gene TRBV6-4 combines with J gene TRBJ2-3, with D possibly TRBD1 on 7 matching bases. Germline CDR1 and CDR2: MRHNA and SNTAGT. This CDR3 region has 15 residues. Deletions cut 5 bases from V and 0 bases from J, with 12 bases between. The CDR3 DNA reads as TGTGCCAGCAGTCAACAGGGGACTAGCACAGATACGCAGTATTTT. Translation gives CASSQQGTSTDTQYF.

The V and J genes are TRBV4-3 and TRBJ2-2, with TRBD2 identical over 8 bases. The J segment lost 3 bases and the V segment lost 1 base, leaving 4 bases of the junction unmatched. The germline gives CDR1 LGHNA, CDR2 YSLEER. The CDR3 contains 16 residues. The CDR3 DNA follows: TGCGCCAGCAGCCAAGGTTCAGCGGGAGACACCGGGGAGCTGTTTTTT. Translated: CASSQGSAGDTGELFF.